This TCR beta chain emerged from a study of human T cells and chemical hapten exposure. Study information: The patients, most of them female, presented with alopecia areata, totalis or universalis.

The sample's time point: patch test 3, about 24 weeks after DPC sensitization. Treatment specified: therapeutic diphenylcyclopropenone sensitization with weekly scalp DPC. The template was total RNA from unfractionated whole blood. Germline V CDR1 and CDR2: KGHSH, LQKENI. The CDR3 contains 15 residues. Trimming cost V 1 base and J 0 bases, with 4 bases left between them. This clonotype has a count of ten or more. Unique molecular identifiers were attached to individual cDNA molecules during library preparation. Using its own MiXCR run on the RACE reads, TCRdb lists one record per CDR3 protein. The repertoire holds 50,000 to 80,000 distinct CDR3 sequences, with approximately 9.9% as singletons.

The source was whole blood, collected in connection with sensitization to the hapten diphenylcyclopropenone (DPC). The receptor was derived from a woman aged 25 to 39 with alopecia areata. Some clones in this sample may be carry-over from other donors' samples. The chain carries TRBV18 and TRBJ1-6; D uncertain. The chain's CDR3 is CASSPQSSYNSPLHF. The CDR3 region has the DNA TGTGCCAGCTCACCACAGAGCTCCTATAATTCACCCCTCCACTTT.